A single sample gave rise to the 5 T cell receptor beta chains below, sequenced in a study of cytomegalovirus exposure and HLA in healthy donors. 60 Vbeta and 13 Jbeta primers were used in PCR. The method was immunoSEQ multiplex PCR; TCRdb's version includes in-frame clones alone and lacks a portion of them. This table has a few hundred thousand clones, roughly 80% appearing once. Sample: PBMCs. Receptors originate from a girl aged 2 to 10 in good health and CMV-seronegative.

CDR3 coding DNA: TGCGCCAGCAGCTTGAGTAACAGGGTTAATGAAAAACTGTTTTTT. Translating it yields CASSLSNRVNEKLFF. This sequence joins TRBV5-1 and TRBJ1-4; TRBD1 might be the D (6 bases). Trimming removed 1 base from V and 4 bases from J, with 11 bases in between. The CDR3 is 15 residues long. CDR1 and CDR2 from the germline V gene are SGHRS and YFSETQ. Full variable domain (outside the CDR3, taken from reference TRBV5-1 and TRBJ1-4): KAGVTQTPRYLIKTRGQQVTLSCSPISGHRSVSWYQQTPGQGLQFLFEYFSETQRNKGNFPGRFSGRQFSNSRSEMNVSTLELGDSALYLCASSLSNRVNEKLFFGSGTQLSVL.

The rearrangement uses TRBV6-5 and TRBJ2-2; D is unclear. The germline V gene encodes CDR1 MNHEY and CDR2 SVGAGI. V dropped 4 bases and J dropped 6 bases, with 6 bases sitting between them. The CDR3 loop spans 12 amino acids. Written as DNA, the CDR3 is TGTGCCAGCAGTTTCGACTCCGGGGAGCTGTTTTTT. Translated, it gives CASSFDSGELFF.

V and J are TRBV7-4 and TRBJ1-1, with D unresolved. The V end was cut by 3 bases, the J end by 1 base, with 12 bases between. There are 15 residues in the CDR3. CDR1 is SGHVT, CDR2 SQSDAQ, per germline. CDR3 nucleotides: TGTGCCAGCAGCTTCACCCGGGTTTGGAACACTGAAGCTTTCTTT. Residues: CASSFTRVWNTEAFF.

The CDR3 nucleotides are TGTGCCAGCAGCTTCTCAGGGGCAACCGTGGATGAGCAGTTCTTC. Protein: CASSFSGATVDEQFF. The rearrangement links TRBV7-3 to TRBJ2-1, with D perhaps TRBD1 (6 bases). Trimming cost V 3 bases and J 8 bases, with 17 bases left between them. Germline V gives CDR1 SGHTA, CDR2 FQGTGA. The CDR3 has 15 amino acids.

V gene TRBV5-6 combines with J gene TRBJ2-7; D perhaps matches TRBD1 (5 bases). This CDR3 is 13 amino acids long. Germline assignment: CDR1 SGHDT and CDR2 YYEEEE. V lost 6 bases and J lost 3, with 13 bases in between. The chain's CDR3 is CASTRPGFYEQYF. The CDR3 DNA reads TGTGCCAGCACCCGGCCAGGGTTCTACGAGCAGTACTTC.